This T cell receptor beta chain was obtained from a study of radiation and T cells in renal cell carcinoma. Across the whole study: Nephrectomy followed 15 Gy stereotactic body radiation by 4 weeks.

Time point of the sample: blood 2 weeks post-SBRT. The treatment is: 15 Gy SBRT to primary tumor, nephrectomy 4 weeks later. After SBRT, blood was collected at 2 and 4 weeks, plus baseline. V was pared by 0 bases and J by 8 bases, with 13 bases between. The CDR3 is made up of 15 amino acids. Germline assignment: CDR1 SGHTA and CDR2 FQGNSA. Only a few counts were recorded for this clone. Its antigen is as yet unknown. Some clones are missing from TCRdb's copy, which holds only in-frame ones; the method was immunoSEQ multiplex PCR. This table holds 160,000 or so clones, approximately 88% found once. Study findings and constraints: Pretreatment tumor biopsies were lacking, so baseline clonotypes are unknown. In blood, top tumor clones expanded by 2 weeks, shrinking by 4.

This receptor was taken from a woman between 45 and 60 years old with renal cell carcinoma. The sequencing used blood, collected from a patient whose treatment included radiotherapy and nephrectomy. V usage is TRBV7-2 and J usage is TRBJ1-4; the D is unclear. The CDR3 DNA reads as TGTGCCAGCAGCTTAGCACCGGCAATGGGGGAAAAACTGTTTTTT. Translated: CASSLAPAMGEKLFF.